These 21 T cell receptor beta chains originate from one sample sequenced in a study of CD8 T cells in ankylosing spondylitis. TCRdb passed the 5' RACE reads through MiXCR, listing each CDR3 protein once. Of around 250,000 distinct CDR3 sequences in the sample, over 8.5% are singletons; the top ten hold 6.8%. The specimen was blood, either unsorted or a sorted T cell fraction (not recorded which). These TCRs come from a male donor with ankylosing spondylitis or in good health (not recorded which).

This clonotype was seen ten or more times. The genes are TRBV12-3 or TRBV12-4 and TRBJ1-1; D is unresolved. With 5 bases removed from V and 2 bases from J, the gap between germline ends came to 12 bases. The CDR3 totals 14 residues. In DNA form, the CDR3 reads TGTGCCAGCAGTCCGAACCGTTTAAACACTGAAGCTTTCTTT. Residues: CASSPNRLNTEAFF.

V and J are TRBV29-1 and TRBJ2-7; tentatively, D is TRBD1 (6 bases). In germline, CDR1 is SQVTM, CDR2 ANQGSEA. The CDR3 sequence is 11 residues long. Trimming took 4 bases from V and 3 from J, leaving 7 bases between them. The CDR3 region is CSVGQVYEQYF. The CDR3 DNA reads as TGCAGCGTTGGACAGGTCTACGAGCAGTACTTC.

This clonotype was seen a handful of times. The rearrangement joins TRBV9 to TRBJ2-7; 12 positions match TRBD2. With 0 bases clipped from V and 6 bases from J, the junction kept 10 bases outside the gene matches. CDR3 length: 17 amino acids. Per germline, CDR1 SGDLS and CDR2 YYNGEE. Written as DNA, the CDR3 is TGTGCCAGCAGCGTAGAAAGTTCTAGCGGGGGGGTTGGCGAGCAGTACTTC. Translation: CASSVESSSGGVGEQYF.

This clonotype was found many times. J is TRBJ2-5 and V is TRBV3-1; D is possibly TRBD1 or TRBD2 (5 bases each). The CDR3 consists of 13 residues. Trimming cost V 4 bases and J 2 bases, with 8 bases left between them. Germline V lookup: CDR1 LGHDT, CDR2 YNNKEL (reference sequence). Written as DNA, the CDR3 is TGTGCCAGCAGCCTGGGGGAACAAGAGACCCAGTACTTC. Its protein product is CASSLGEQETQYF.

As for this clonotype: One junction end does not reproduce the germline sequence, and a read error may be involved. The rearrangement links TRBV20-1 to TRBJ2-3; D ambiguous. The CDR3 consists of 11 residues. Germline loops: CDR1 DFQATT, CDR2 SNEGSKA (reference sequence). The chain's CDR3 is CSAGDPDTQYF. The CDR3, as DNA: TGCAGTGCTGGAGACCCAGATACGCAGTATTTT.

This clonotype was seen at least ten times. The chain carries TRBV29-1 and TRBJ1-6, with 8 bases that match TRBD1. After removal of 4 bases from V and 7 bases from J, the junction contained 3 bases not matched to a gene. The CDR3 has 13 amino acids. Germline-derived CDR1 and CDR2 are SQVTM and ANQGSEA. The CDR3 sequence is CSVGTGRNSPLHF. CDR3 DNA: TGCAGCGTTGGGACAGGGAGGAATTCACCCCTCCACTTT.

This clonotype was counted only a few times. The V call is TRBV2, the J call TRBJ1-5; TRBD1 aligns across 9 bases. The CDR3 is made up of 14 amino acids. J was trimmed by 1 base and V by 10 bases; bases with no gene match: 5. CDR1 and CDR2 (germline): SNHLY, FYNNEI. CDR3 DNA sequence: TGTGCCACAAAAGGACAGGGGAGCAATCAGCCCCAGCATTTT. Protein product: CATKGQGSNQPQHF.

This clonotype has more than one count but fewer than ten. The chain joins TRBV28 to TRBJ2-7, with a tentative D call TRBD2 (6 bases). The V gene's germline CDR1 is MDHEN and CDR2 SYDVKM. The CDR3 is made up of 14 amino acids. V shed 5 bases and J shed 5 bases, with 16 bases lying between them. Here the CDR3 reads CASSLAVGGDEQYF. CDR3 in DNA: TGTGCCAGCAGTCTCGCCGTAGGAGGGGACGAGCAGTACTTC.

This clonotype occurred many times. The CDR3 DNA reads TGCAGCGCTAGTTCCGGGACAGTGTATGGCTACACCTTC. This translates into CSASSGTVYGYTF. The V gene is TRBV29-1, the J gene TRBJ1-2; 7 nucleotides line up with TRBD1. The germline V gene encodes CDR1 SQVTM and CDR2 ANQGSEA. The CDR3 extends over 13 amino acids. V lost 7 bases and J lost 5; bases outside the gene matches: 10. The full variable domain, in which reference TRBV29-1 and TRBJ1-2 provide the parts outside the CDR3, is SAVISQKPSRDICQRGTSLTIQCQVDSQVTMMFWYRQQPGQSLTLIATANQGSEATYESGFVIDKFPISRPNLTFSTLTVSNMSPEDSSIYLCSASSGTVYGYTFGSGTRLTVV.

This clonotype was seen ten or more times. The chain uses TRBV5-1 and TRBJ2-5; perhaps TRBD2 as D (5 bases). V lost 2 bases and J lost 5, with 13 bases in between. The germline gives CDR1 SGHRS, CDR2 YFSETQ. CDR3 size: 14 residues. The CDR3 loop is CASSLNVGGETQYF. DNA of the CDR3: TGCGCCAGCAGCTTAAATGTGGGCGGGGAGACCCAGTACTTC.

This clonotype has a count of ten or more. The chain is built from TRBV27 and TRBJ2-5; D remains ambiguous. V gave up 0 bases and J gave up 1 base, with 15 bases separating them. The CDR3 extends over 17 amino acids. Germline V gene lookup returns CDR1 MNHEY and CDR2 SMNVEV (reference sequence). CDR3: CASSLSEDNTSQETQYF. The CDR3 region has the DNA TGTGCCAGCAGTTTATCGGAAGATAACACGAGCCAAGAGACCCAGTACTTC.

This sequence joins TRBV10-3 and TRBJ2-7; 9 bases fit TRBD1. This CDR3 region has 14 residues. With 6 bases clipped from V and 5 bases from J, the junction kept 8 bases outside the gene matches. Germline V gene data show CDR1 as ENHRY and CDR2 as SYGVKD. The chain's CDR3 is CAIRGPGQGHEQYF. The CDR3 nucleotides read TGTGCCATCAGAGGACCGGGACAGGGCCACGAGCAGTACTTC.

The chain uses TRBV24-1 and TRBJ2-5; D possibly corresponds to TRBD2 (5 bases). The CDR3 has 16 residues. CDR1 and CDR2 from the germline V gene are KGHDR and SFDVKD. The ends were cut back, 2 bases at V and 4 bases at J, with 16 bases in the middle. The CDR3 sequence: CATSDSTIEGIETQYF. In nucleotides, the CDR3 is TGTGCCACCAGTGATTCGACTATCGAGGGAATAGAGACCCAGTACTTC.

This clonotype was counted many times. Here the CDR3 DNA reads TGTGCCAGCAGCTTACAAAGCGGGGTGCGTGATACGCAGTATTTT. This sequence encodes CASSLQSGVRDTQYF. The chain is built from TRBV7-2 and TRBJ2-3; 7 positions agree with TRBD2. V lost 2 bases, J lost 6 bases, and 8 bases stayed unmatched. This CDR3 has 15 amino acids. Germline assignment: CDR1 SGHTA and CDR2 FQGNSA.

This clonotype was counted at least ten times. The rearrangement links TRBV12-3 or TRBV12-4 to TRBJ2-6, with D hard to call. V was cut by 6 bases and J by 4 bases, with 7 bases left in between. The CDR3 consists of 13 residues. CDR3: CASRARGANVLTF. Written as DNA, the CDR3 is TGTGCCAGCAGGGCGAGGGGGGCCAACGTCCTGACTTTC.

This clonotype was recorded at least ten times. The V gene is TRBV20-1, the J gene TRBJ2-2, with 9 bases that match TRBD2. V gave up 1 base and J gave up 3 bases; unmatched junction bases: 3. The CDR3 is 15 amino acids. Germline CDR1 and CDR2: DFQATT and SNEGSKA (reference sequence). CDR3 sequence: CSARAREGDTGELFF. The CDR3 nucleotides are TGCAGTGCTAGAGCGCGGGAGGGGGACACCGGGGAGCTGTTTTTT.

This clonotype was observed many times. This chain links TRBV7-3 with TRBJ2-7; a possible D gene is TRBD2 (5 bases). CDR3 length: 13 amino acids. The germline gives CDR1 SGHTA, CDR2 FQGTGA. The germline V and J ends were trimmed by 5 bases and 5 bases, with 13 bases remaining between them. CDR3 in amino acids: CASSPPGSDEQYF. The DNA for the CDR3 is TGTGCCAGCAGCCCACCTGGGAGCGACGAGCAGTACTTC.

This clonotype was observed many times. This chain uses TRBV3-1 with TRBJ2-2, with unresolved D. The CDR3 is made up of 13 amino acids. The V gene lost 7 bases and the J gene lost 8 bases, with 14 bases spanning the gap. Per the germline V gene, CDR1 is LGHDT and CDR2 is YNNKEL (reference sequence). CDR3 sequence reads: CASTHLSLGELFF. As DNA, the CDR3 is TGTGCCAGCACCCACCTGAGTTTGGGGGAGCTGTTTTTT. The full variable domain, rest sourced from reference TRBV3-1 and TRBJ2-2, is DTAVSQTPKYLVTQMGNDKSIKCEQNLGHDTMYWYKQDSKKFLKIMFSYNNKELIINETVPNRFSPKSPDKAHLNLHINSLELGDSAVYFCASTHLSLGELFFGEGSRLTVL.

This clonotype came up a few times. The gene calls are TRBV3-1 and TRBJ2-1; D may be TRBD2 (6 bases). This CDR3 has 14 residues. Germline CDR1 is LGHDT and CDR2 is YNNKEL (reference sequence). Trimming cost V 4 bases and J 6 bases, with 13 bases left between them. This chain's CDR3 is CASSPSPGSNEQFF. The CDR3 DNA reads TGTGCCAGCAGCCCCTCGCCCGGGAGCAATGAGCAGTTCTTC.

This clonotype was picked up many times. The V call is TRBV9, the J call TRBJ2-3; D is possibly TRBD2 (6 bases). The CDR3 covers 15 residues. The germline CDR1 and CDR2 sequences are SGDLS and YYNGEE. V dropped 2 bases and J dropped 2 bases, with 12 bases sitting between them. The CDR3 nucleotides are TGTGCCAGCAGCGTCATAGCGGAATTCACAGATACGCAGTATTTT. This gives the protein CASSVIAEFTDTQYF.

This clonotype was observed a few times. J is TRBJ2-7 and V is TRBV7-3, with 7 bases fitting TRBD1. The CDR3 runs to 16 residues. Germline V gene sequence: CDR1 SGHTA, CDR2 FQGTGA. With 5 bases clipped from V and 2 bases from J, the junction kept 12 bases outside the gene matches. As DNA, the CDR3 is TGTGCCAGCAGCGCTCTAGAGGGGGCTGATCCCTACGAGCAGTACTTC. Translation gives CASSALEGADPYEQYF.